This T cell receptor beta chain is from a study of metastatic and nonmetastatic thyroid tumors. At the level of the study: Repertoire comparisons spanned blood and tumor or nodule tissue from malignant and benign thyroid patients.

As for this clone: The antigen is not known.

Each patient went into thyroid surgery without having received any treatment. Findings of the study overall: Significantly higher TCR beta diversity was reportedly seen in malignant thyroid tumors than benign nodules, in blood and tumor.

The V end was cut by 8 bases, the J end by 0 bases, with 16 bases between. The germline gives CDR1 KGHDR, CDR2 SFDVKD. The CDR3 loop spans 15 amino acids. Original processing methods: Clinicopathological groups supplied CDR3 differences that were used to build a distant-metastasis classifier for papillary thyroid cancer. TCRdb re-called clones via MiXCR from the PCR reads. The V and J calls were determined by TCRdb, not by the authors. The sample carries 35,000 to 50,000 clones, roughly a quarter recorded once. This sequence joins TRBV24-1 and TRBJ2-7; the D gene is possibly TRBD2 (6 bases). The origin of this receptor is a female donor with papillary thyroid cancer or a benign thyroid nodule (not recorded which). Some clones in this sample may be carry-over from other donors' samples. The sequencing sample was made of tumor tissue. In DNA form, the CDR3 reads TGTGCCACCAACAGTGGAGGGCCAGACTCCTACGAGCAGTACTTC. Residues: CATNSGGPDSYEQYF.